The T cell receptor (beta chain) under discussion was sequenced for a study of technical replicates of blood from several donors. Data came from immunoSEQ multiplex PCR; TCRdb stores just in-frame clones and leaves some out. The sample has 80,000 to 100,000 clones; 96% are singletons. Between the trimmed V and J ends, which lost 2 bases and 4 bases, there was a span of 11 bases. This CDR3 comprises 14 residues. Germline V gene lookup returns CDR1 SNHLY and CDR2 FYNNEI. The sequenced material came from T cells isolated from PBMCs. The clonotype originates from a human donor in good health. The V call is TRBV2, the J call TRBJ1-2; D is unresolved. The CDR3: CASSEIVESYGYTF. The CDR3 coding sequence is TGTGCCAGCAGTGAAATAGTAGAGAGCTATGGCTACACCTTC. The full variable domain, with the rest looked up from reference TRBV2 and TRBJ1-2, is EPEVTQTPSHQVTQMGQEVILRCVPISNHLYFYWYRQILGQKVEFLVSFYNNEISEKSEIFDDQFSVERPDGSNFTLKIRSTKLEDSAMYFCASSEIVESYGYTFGSGTRLTVV.